This T cell receptor beta chain is drawn from a study of control samples from healthy donors and cancer patients. This clone is a singleton in its sample. Using immunoSEQ multiplex PCR, the repertoire was profiled, and TCRdb retains in-frame clones only, with some absent. The table shows 110,000 or so clones, with about nine tenths occurring only once. Germline CDR1 and CDR2: SGHTA and FQGNSA. This CDR3 has 14 residues. The V end lost 2 bases, the J end lost 7 bases, and 15 bases lay between the germline ends. This TCR derives from a human donor in good health. The donor label of this sample is uncertain. The sample consisted of blood. V gene TRBV7-2 combines with J gene TRBJ2-7; D is tentatively TRBD1 or TRBD2 (5 bases each). CDR3 residues: CASSLITGGREQYF. In DNA form, the CDR3 reads TGTGCCAGCAGCTTAATAACAGGAGGTCGAGAGCAGTACTTC.